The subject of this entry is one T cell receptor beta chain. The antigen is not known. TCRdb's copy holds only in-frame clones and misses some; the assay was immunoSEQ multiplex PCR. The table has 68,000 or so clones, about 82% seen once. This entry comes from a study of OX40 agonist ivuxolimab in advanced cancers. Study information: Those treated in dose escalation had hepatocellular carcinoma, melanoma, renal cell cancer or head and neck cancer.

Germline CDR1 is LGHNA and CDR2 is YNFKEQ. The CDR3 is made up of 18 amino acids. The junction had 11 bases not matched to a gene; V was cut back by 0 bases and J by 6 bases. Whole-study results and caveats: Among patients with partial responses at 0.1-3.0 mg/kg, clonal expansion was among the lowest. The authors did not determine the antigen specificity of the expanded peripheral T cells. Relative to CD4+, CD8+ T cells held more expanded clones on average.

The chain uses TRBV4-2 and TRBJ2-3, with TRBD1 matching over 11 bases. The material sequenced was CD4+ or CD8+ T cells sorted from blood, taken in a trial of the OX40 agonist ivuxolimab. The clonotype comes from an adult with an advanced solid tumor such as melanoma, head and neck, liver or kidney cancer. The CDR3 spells CASSQEPGTGGLADTQYF. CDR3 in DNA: TGTGCCAGCAGCCAAGAACCAGGGACAGGGGGATTAGCGGATACGCAGTATTTT.